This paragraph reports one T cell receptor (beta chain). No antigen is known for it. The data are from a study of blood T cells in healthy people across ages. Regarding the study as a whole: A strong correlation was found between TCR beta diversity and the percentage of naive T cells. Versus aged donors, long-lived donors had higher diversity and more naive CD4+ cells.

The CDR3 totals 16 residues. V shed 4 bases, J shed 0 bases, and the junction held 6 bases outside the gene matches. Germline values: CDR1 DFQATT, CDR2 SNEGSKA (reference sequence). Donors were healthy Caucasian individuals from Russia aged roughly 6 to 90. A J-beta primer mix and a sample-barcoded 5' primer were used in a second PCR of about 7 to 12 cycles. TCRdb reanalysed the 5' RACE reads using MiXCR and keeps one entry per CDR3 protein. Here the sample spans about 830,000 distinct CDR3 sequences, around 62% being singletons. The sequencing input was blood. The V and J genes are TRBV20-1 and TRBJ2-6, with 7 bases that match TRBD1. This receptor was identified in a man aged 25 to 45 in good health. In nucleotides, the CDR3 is TGCAGTGCTACCCGGGACAGTGACTCTGGGGCCAACGTCCTGACTTTC. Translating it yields CSATRDSDSGANVLTF.